This T cell receptor (beta chain) derives from a study of blood T cell repertoires in COVID-19. The data were produced by immunoSEQ multiplex PCR, yet TCRdb's version contains in-frame clones alone and is incomplete. The sample consists of roughly 220,000 clones, almost 90% of them appearing once. The CDR3 spans 14 residues. V was cut by 6 bases and J by 1 base, with 13 bases left in between. Germline V lookup: CDR1 MNHEY, CDR2 SMNVEV (reference sequence). V usage is TRBV27 and J usage is TRBJ2-7; maybe TRBD2 (6 bases). The origin of this receptor is a man younger than 40 who had been exposed to COVID-19. Sequences were obtained from PBMCs or T cells enriched from blood (not recorded which). Here the CDR3 reads CASRLGGASYEQYF. The CDR3 nucleotides are TGTGCCAGCAGACTTGGAGGGGCTTCCTACGAGCAGTACTTC.